The 24 T cell receptor beta chains listed next were all sequenced from one sample in a study of naive and memory T cell subsets. Both TRBC1 and TRBC2 were covered by a beta constant-region primer of two equimolar oligonucleotides. Ligated cDNA was amplified by four rounds of PCR with nested alpha and beta constant-region primers and SP2. TCRdb used MiXCR to reprocess the UMI-ligation and nested PCR reads, holding one entry per CDR3 protein. The sample has roughly 140,000 distinct CDR3 sequences, approximately 20% seen once. Their target antigens are unknown. General study points: Especially in CD8 cells, naive repertoires contained a few larger clonotypes, possibly CD45RA-re-expressing memory cells.

Sequences were obtained from naive CD8+ T cells from blood. The source is a human donor in good health.

The sample holds a few counts of this clonotype. This chain links TRBV15 with TRBJ1-1; 7 nucleotides agree with TRBD1. V lost 5 bases, J lost 5 bases, and 8 bases stayed unmatched. CDR1 is LNHNV, CDR2 YYDKDF, per germline (reference sequence). This CDR3 contains 14 residues. CDR3 amino acids: CATSAQGQRTEAFF. The CDR3 nucleotides read TGTGCCACCAGCGCACAGGGGCAGAGGACTGAAGCTTTCTTT.

This clonotype was seen only a few times. The V and J genes are TRBV3-1 and TRBJ2-1; D is uncertain. Germline CDR1 reads LGHDT; CDR2 reads YNNKEL (reference sequence). With 0 bases removed from V and 8 bases from J, the gap between germline ends came to 8 bases. This CDR3 is 13 amino acids long. CDR3 amino acids: CASSQDQTDEQFF. In DNA form, the CDR3 reads TGTGCCAGCAGCCAAGATCAGACGGATGAGCAGTTCTTC.

This clonotype was detected only a few times. The chain links TRBV7-9 to TRBJ2-3; D remains unclear. This CDR3 spans 12 amino acids. Trimming took off 5 bases at V and 5 bases at J, with 8 bases between the two ends. In germline, CDR1 is SEHNR, CDR2 FQNEAQ (reference sequence). The CDR3 DNA follows: TGTGCCAGCAGCCATCAGTTAGATACGCAGTATTTT. Residues: CASSHQLDTQYF.

This clonotype has just a few counts. CDR3: CSAPEEAGASYNEQFF. Here the CDR3 DNA reads TGCAGTGCCCCCGAGGAGGCGGGAGCCTCCTACAATGAGCAGTTCTTC. This chain uses TRBV20-1 with TRBJ2-1; TRBD2 matches at 7 bases. CDR3 size: 16 residues. J lost 0 bases, V lost 6 bases, and 11 bases had no gene match. CDR1 and CDR2 from the germline V gene are DFQATT and SNEGSKA (reference sequence).

This clonotype was seen a few times. The chain uses TRBV29-1 and TRBJ2-7, with D tentatively TRBD1 or TRBD2 (5 bases each). Trimming took 6 bases from V and 5 from J, leaving 11 bases between them. Germline-derived CDR1 and CDR2 are SQVTM and ANQGSEA. This CDR3 spans 11 amino acids. CDR3 nucleotides: TGCAGCGTCATCGGGGCTGACGAGCAGTACTTC. It translates to CSVIGADEQYF.

The V call is TRBV11-2, the J call TRBJ1-1, with 11 bases fitting TRBD1. Germline V CDR1 and CDR2: SGHAT, FQNNGV. The CDR3 length is 15 residues. V lost 5 bases to trimming and J lost 8 bases; unmatched junction nucleotides: 10. The CDR3 is CASSGGTGGPLEAFF. Written as DNA, the CDR3 is TGTGCCAGCAGCGGAGGGACAGGGGGGCCCTTGGAAGCTTTCTTT. The full variable domain, in which reference TRBV11-2 and TRBJ1-1 provide the parts outside the CDR3, is EAGVAQSPRYKIIEKRQSVAFWCNPISGHATLYWYQQILGQGPKLLIQFQNNGVVDDSQLPKDRFSAERLKGVDSTLKIQPAKLEDSAVYLCASSGGTGGPLEAFFGQGTRLTVV.

The CDR3 DNA reads as TGTGCCAGCAGAGCAACAATTAGCGGGAGCGGTAATGAGCAGTTCTTC. This encodes CASRATISGSGNEQFF. This chain joins TRBV6-5 and TRBJ2-1; TRBD2 matches at 9 bases. There are 16 residues in the CDR3. Trimming removed 6 bases from V and 7 bases from J; junction bases left unmatched: 13. Germline CDR1 is MNHEY and CDR2 is SVGAGI.

The chain joins TRBV15 to TRBJ1-5, with TRBD1 matching over 7 bases. J gave up 0 bases and V 4 bases, and 3 bases lay outside the gene matches. Per the germline V gene, CDR1 is LNHNV and CDR2 is YYDKDF (reference sequence). The CDR3 spans 15 residues. The CDR3 DNA follows: TGTGCCACCAGCACCGACAGGGATAGCAATCAGCCCCAGCATTTT. It specifies CATSTDRDSNQPQHF.

This clonotype has a handful of counts. The J gene is TRBJ2-3, the V gene TRBV5-1; D uncertain. This CDR3 spans 17 amino acids. Between the trimmed V and J ends, which lost 3 bases and 8 bases, there was a span of 25 bases. Germline CDR1 and CDR2: SGHRS and YFSETQ. CDR3 loop: CASSSPLEDGLLGTQYF. CDR3 DNA: TGCGCCAGCAGCTCCCCCCTAGAGGACGGGCTTCTAGGTACGCAGTATTTT.

The J gene is TRBJ2-7, the V gene TRBV29-1, with 7 positions matching TRBD2. From germline, CDR1 is SQVTM and CDR2 ANQGSEA. The CDR3 runs to 13 residues. The CDR3 DNA is TGCACCATTCCGGGGAGGGTAAACGGGGAGCAGTACTTC. Encoded protein: CTIPGRVNGEQYF.

This chain connects TRBV4-1 to TRBJ2-1; 11 nucleotides match TRBD2. Germline V gene data show CDR1 as MGHRA and CDR2 as YSYEKL. The CDR3 spans 17 residues. Losses at the gene ends were 1 base for V and 6 bases for J; bases not matched to a gene: 8. The chain's CDR3 is CASSQVSGSGRANEQFF. The DNA of the CDR3 is TGCGCCAGCAGCCAAGTATCTGGTAGCGGGAGGGCCAATGAGCAGTTCTTC.

A single count supports this clonotype. The rearrangement uses TRBV11-1 and TRBJ2-1; D is undetermined. V gave up 1 base and J gave up 3 bases, with 10 bases separating them. Germline lookup yields CDR1 SGHAT and CDR2 FQDESV (reference sequence). CDR3 size: 15 residues. This chain's CDR3 is CASSLVRPDYNEQFF. In DNA form, the CDR3 reads TGTGCCAGCAGCTTAGTACGGCCGGACTACAATGAGCAGTTCTTC.

There are many counts of this clonotype. The chain employs TRBV11-2 and TRBJ1-4; D not certain. With 4 bases removed from V and 3 bases from J, the gap between germline ends came to 0 bases. Germline CDR1 SGHAT, CDR2 FQNNGV. This CDR3 contains 11 residues. CDR3 amino acids: CASSSNEKLFF. CDR3 coding DNA: TGTGCCAGCAGCTCTAATGAAAAACTGTTTTTT.

This clonotype was observed a handful of times. The chain links TRBV7-2 to TRBJ2-7; 7 nucleotides agree with TRBD1. Per the germline V gene, CDR1 is SGHTA and CDR2 is FQGNSA. J was trimmed by 3 bases and V by 3 bases; bases with no gene match: 5. This CDR3 spans 14 amino acids. The CDR3 nucleotides read TGTGCCAGCAGCTTGGGGGACAGTTACTACGAGCAGTACTTC. Amino acid sequence: CASSLGDSYYEQYF.

This rearrangement joins TRBV6-5 to TRBJ1-3; 8 positions agree with TRBD1. The CDR3 length is 14 residues. V was clipped by 6 bases and J by 8 bases; unmatched bases: 9. Germline V CDR1 and CDR2: MNHEY, SVGAGI. The CDR3 loop is CASSRGQGPDTIYF. In DNA, the CDR3 is TGTGCCAGCAGCCGAGGACAGGGTCCGGACACCATATATTTT.

At least ten counts were recorded for this clonotype. The chain combines TRBV6-5 with TRBJ2-7, with 12 bases identical to TRBD2. Trimming cost V 2 bases and J 3 bases; bases outside gene matches: 2. Germline loops: CDR1 MNHEY, CDR2 SVGAGI. CDR3 length: 15 amino acids. CDR3 nucleotide sequence: TGTGCCAGCAGTTACCCTAGCGGGAGGGGCTACGAGCAGTACTTC. Protein product: CASSYPSGRGYEQYF.

This clonotype came up a few times. The chain couples TRBV6-5 to TRBJ2-4, with unresolved D. The V end was cut by 5 bases, the J end by 7 bases, with 12 bases between. The CDR3 has 13 residues. Germline V gene data show CDR1 as MNHEY and CDR2 as SVGAGI. The chain's CDR3 is CASSPVGSNIQYF. The CDR3 bases are TGTGCCAGCAGTCCAGTTGGTAGCAACATTCAGTACTTC.

DNA of the CDR3: TGTGCCAGCTCCACTAGCGGGCTCCGACAGTTCTTC. Translated, it gives CASSTSGLRQFF. V is TRBV27 and J is TRBJ2-1; 9 bases are a match to TRBD2. Germline trimming cut 8 bases from V and 13 bases from J; bases unmatched to any gene: 9. The CDR3 sequence is 12 residues long. Per the germline V gene, CDR1 is MNHEY and CDR2 is SMNVEV (reference sequence).

The gene calls are TRBV28 and TRBJ2-7; the D gene is possibly TRBD1 (7 bases). The CDR3 extends over 13 amino acids. V was pared by 3 bases and J by 3 bases, with 9 bases between. Germline assignment: CDR1 MDHEN and CDR2 SYDVKM. CDR3 residues: CASSFQGGYEQYF. As DNA, the CDR3 is TGTGCCAGCAGTTTCCAGGGGGGCTACGAGCAGTACTTC. Variable domain in full (rest from reference TRBV28 and TRBJ2-7): DVKVTQSSRYLVKRTGEKVFLECVQDMDHENMFWYRQDPGLGLRLIYFSYDVKMKEKGDIPEGYSVSREKKERFSLILESASTNQTSMYLCASSFQGGYEQYFGPGTRLTVT.

V is TRBV3-1 and J is TRBJ2-1; TRBD2 agrees at 7 bases. The CDR3 runs to 15 residues. V trimming: 5 bases; J trimming: 2 bases; junction bases outside the gene matches: 6. Germline values: CDR1 LGHDT, CDR2 YNNKEL (reference sequence). The CDR3 DNA reads TGTGCCAGCAGCAATGATGCGGGAGCCTACAATGAGCAGTTCTTC. Amino acids: CASSNDAGAYNEQFF.

This clonotype showed up just a few times. The chain carries TRBV6-1 and TRBJ1-3; the D is unclear. The CDR3 is 17 residues long. Germline-derived CDR1 and CDR2 are MNHNS and SASEGT. The V end was cut by 3 bases, the J end by 2 bases, with 17 bases between. Written as DNA, the CDR3 is TGTGCCAGCAGTGATCCACCCGGGAGGGCCCCTGGAAACACCATATATTTT. This sequence encodes CASSDPPGRAPGNTIYF.

This clonotype occurred a few times. The V and J genes are TRBV4-1 and TRBJ2-7; 7 nucleotides match TRBD1. This CDR3 comprises 15 residues. Trimming cost V 1 base and J 5 bases; bases outside gene matches: 8. Per germline, CDR1 MGHRA and CDR2 YSYEKL. This chain's CDR3 is CASSQVVTGIDEQYF. CDR3 DNA sequence: TGCGCCAGCAGCCAAGTTGTGACAGGGATTGACGAGCAGTACTTC.

V and J are TRBV6-5 and TRBJ2-3; D is unclear. From germline, CDR1 is MNHEY and CDR2 SVGAGI. This CDR3 region has 13 residues. V lost 8 bases, J lost 6 bases, and 15 bases lay in between. CDR3 loop: CASRPFKLDTQYF. CDR3 DNA: TGTGCCAGCCGCCCCTTTAAGTTGGATACGCAGTATTTT.

This chain links TRBV29-1 with TRBJ2-1, with D uncertain. The CDR3 spans 12 residues. Germline CDR1 is SQVTM and CDR2 is ANQGSEA. V was clipped by 2 bases and J by 6 bases, with 8 bases between them. The DNA for the CDR3 is TGCAGCGTTGAACGATCCAGCAATGAGCAGTTCTTC. Its translation: CSVERSSNEQFF.